The rows below give T cell receptor beta chains drawn from one sample of a study of siplizumab effects on memory and regulatory T cells. Method: immunoSEQ multiplex PCR; TCRdb's copy keeps in-frame clones and lacks some. The sample lists approximately 110,000 clones, around 93% occurring once. The sample was CD4+ T cells sorted from blood. Every receptor here comes from a human donor in good health. The CDR3 runs from the conserved cysteine through the conserved F or W. Fields, in order: CDR3 protein, CDR3 DNA, J gene, D gene, V gene, clone size. The D gene is left open where the match is weak. Size is omitted from some rows. Given values are once, few, many or a class for expanded clones.

CDR3 protein: CASSYRIGETQYF
CDR3 DNA: TGTGCCAGCAGTTACAGAATTGGGGAGACCCAGTACTTC
J gene: TRBJ2-5
D gene: -
V gene: TRBV6-5
clone size: -

CDR3 protein: CASGKRQVTTTGELFF
CDR3 DNA: TGCGCCAGCGGAAAACGCCAGGTTACGACCACCGGGGAGCTGTTTTTT
J gene: TRBJ2-2
D gene: -
V gene: TRBV5-1
clone size: -

CDR3 protein: CASSIGLAGGTDTQYF
CDR3 DNA: TGTGCCAGTAGTATAGGTCTAGCGGGGGGCACAGATACGCAGTATTTT
J gene: TRBJ2-3
D gene: TRBD2
V gene: TRBV19
clone size: once

CDR3 protein: CAWRQRGSRGEKLFF
CDR3 DNA: TGTGCCTGGAGGCAGCGTGGCAGTAGGGGTGAAAAACTGTTTTTT
J gene: TRBJ1-4
D gene: -
V gene: TRBV30
clone size: once

CDR3 protein: CASSPGGAQETQYF
CDR3 DNA: TGTGCCAGCAGCCCGGGCGGGGCCCAAGAGACCCAGTACTTC
J gene: TRBJ2-5
D gene: -
V gene: TRBV7-8
clone size: -

CDR3 protein: CASSLAPYEQYF
CDR3 DNA: TGTGCCAGCAGTTTAGCCCCCTACGAGCAGTACTTC
J gene: TRBJ2-7
D gene: -
V gene: TRBV28
clone size: -

CDR3 protein: CASRLVLAGASYEQYF
CDR3 DNA: TGTGCAAGTCGCTTAGTTCTAGCGGGGGCCTCGTACGAGCAGTACTTC
J gene: TRBJ2-7
D gene: -
V gene: TRBV12-2
clone size: -

CDR3 protein: CASSVDPKSNEQFF
CDR3 DNA: TGTGCCAGCAGCGTAGATCCGAAAAGCAATGAGCAGTTCTTC
J gene: TRBJ2-1
D gene: -
V gene: TRBV9
clone size: once

CDR3 protein: CASSLGELFF
CDR3 DNA: TGTGCCAGCAGCTTAGGGGAGCTGTTTTTT
J gene: TRBJ2-2
D gene: -
V gene: TRBV7-9
clone size: once

CDR3 protein: CASSFTDRKGEKLFF
CDR3 DNA: TGTGCCAGCAGCTTTACGGACAGGAAGGGTGAAAAACTGTTTTTT
J gene: TRBJ1-4
D gene: TRBD1
V gene: TRBV11-2
clone size: -

CDR3 protein: CAWTRQGARQPQHF
CDR3 DNA: TGTGCCTGGACACGACAGGGGGCGCGACAGCCCCAGCATTTT
J gene: TRBJ1-5
D gene: TRBD1
V gene: TRBV30
clone size: -

CDR3 protein: CASSRDASPTDTQYF
CDR3 DNA: TGTGCCAGCAGCAGGGACGCAAGCCCCACAGATACGCAGTATTTT
J gene: TRBJ2-3
D gene: -
V gene: TRBV7-3
clone size: -

CDR3 protein: CASSSAYEQYF
CDR3 DNA: TGTGCCAGCAGCTCCGCCTACGAGCAGTACTTC
J gene: TRBJ2-7
D gene: -
V gene: TRBV7-2
clone size: -

CDR3 protein: CASSRGTSGSYEQYF
CDR3 DNA: TGTGCCAGCAGTCGAGGGACTAGCGGCTCCTACGAGCAGTACTTC
J gene: TRBJ2-7
D gene: TRBD2
V gene: TRBV6-1
clone size: -

CDR3 protein: CSVAAGGQYNEQFF
CDR3 DNA: TGCAGCGTTGCTGCGGGGGGCCAATACAATGAGCAGTTCTTC
J gene: TRBJ2-1
D gene: TRBD2
V gene: TRBV29-1
clone size: -

CDR3 protein: CAYRDNNYGYTF
CDR3 DNA: TGTGCCTACCGGGACAATAACTATGGCTACACCTTC
J gene: TRBJ1-2
D gene: -
V gene: TRBV6-5
clone size: -

CDR3 protein: CASSLRGGETQYF
CDR3 DNA: TGTGCCAGCAGCTTAAGGGGAGGAGAGACCCAGTACTTC
J gene: TRBJ2-5
D gene: -
V gene: TRBV7-9
clone size: -

CDR3 protein: CASSFSNDRNSYEQYF
CDR3 DNA: TGTGCCAGCAGTTTCTCGAACGACAGGAACTCCTACGAGCAGTACTTC
J gene: TRBJ2-7
D gene: -
V gene: TRBV6-5
clone size: once

CDR3 protein: CASKNLRDTEAFF
CDR3 DNA: TGTGCCAGCAAGAACCTCAGGGACACTGAAGCTTTCTTT
J gene: TRBJ1-1
D gene: -
V gene: TRBV7-8
clone size: -

CDR3 protein: CASSLGPAGRTYNEQFF
CDR3 DNA: TGCGCCAGCAGCTTGGGCCCCGCAGGGAGGACCTACAATGAGCAGTTCTTC
J gene: TRBJ2-1
D gene: -
V gene: TRBV5-1
clone size: -

CDR3 protein: CASSEVVRDGYTF
CDR3 DNA: TGTGCCAGCAGTGAGGTCGTTCGGGATGGCTACACCTTC
J gene: TRBJ1-2
D gene: -
V gene: TRBV6-1
clone size: -